A selection of T cell receptor beta chains follows, all from one sample in a study of shared clonotypes between healthy human individuals. The repertoire was sequenced with immunoSEQ multiplex PCR; TCRdb's copy has only in-frame clones and lacks some. The sample has some 1.5 million clones, roughly 96% seen once. Sequencing was performed on naive CD4+ T cells sorted from blood. These receptors were collected from a man younger than 45 in good health. Each CDR3 is given with its conserved first and last residue. A D gene is named only where the DNA matches it firmly. Clone size is given for some rows only: seen once, a few or many times, or a class if the clone is expanded.

>-|TRBV29-1|TRBD1|TRBJ1-1
CSVPGITGGFDTEAFF
TGCAGCGTACCCGGGATAACAGGGGGCTTCGACACTGAAGCTTTCTTT
>-|TRBV6-1|-|TRBJ2-7
CASRRGSPTMKQYF
TGTGCCAGCAGGCGGGGTTCCCCAACCATGAAGCAGTACTTC
>-|TRBV13|TRBD2|TRBJ2-1
CASSPGGGRANEQFF
TGTGCCAGCAGCCCCGGGGGCGGGAGGGCCAATGAGCAGTTCTTC
>-|TRBV18|-|TRBJ2-2
CASSPRIAGVSIGELFF
TGTGCCAGCTCACCACGCATCGCAGGGGTATCCATCGGGGAGCTGTTTTTT
>-|TRBV5-4|-|TRBJ2-3
CASSLDITDTQYF
TGTGCCAGCAGCTTGGACATCACAGATACGCAGTATTTT
>-|TRBV29-1|-|TRBJ2-3
CSVADVDTQYF
TGCAGCGTTGCCGATGTGGATACGCAGTATTTT
>-|TRBV6-6|-|TRBJ2-7
CASSYSGQGTYEQYF
TGTGCCAGCAGTTACTCGGGTCAGGGAACCTACGAGCAGTACTTC
>-|TRBV6-5|-|TRBJ2-5
CASSYLGTETQYF
TGTGCCAGCAGTTACTTAGGGACAGAGACCCAGTACTTC
>-|TRBV6-1|-|TRBJ1-5
CVSSDPFGLRNSNQPQHF
TGTGTCAGCAGTGACCCTTTTGGGTTGCGGAATAGCAATCAGCCCCAGCATTTT
>once|TRBV19|TRBD1|TRBJ1-5
CASSISGQGNQPQHF
TGTGCCAGTAGTATATCTGGACAGGGCAATCAGCCCCAGCATTTT
>-|TRBV5-5|-|TRBJ2-1
CASSGPLVFYNEQFF
TGTGCCAGCAGCGGGCCGCTTGTTTTTTACAATGAGCAGTTCTTC
>-|TRBV5-5|TRBD1|TRBJ2-2
CASSLTGTGASGELFF
TGTGCCAGCAGCCTTACCGGGACAGGGGCAAGCGGGGAGCTGTTTTTT
>-|TRBV7-8|TRBD2|TRBJ2-1
CASSDVRTSGTNEQFF
TGTGCCAGCAGCGATGTGAGGACTAGCGGGACCAATGAGCAGTTCTTC
>-|TRBV10-3|TRBD1|TRBJ2-3
CAISEFRDRVTDTQYF
TGTGCCATCAGTGAATTTAGGGACAGGGTAACAGATACGCAGTATTTT
>-|TRBV6-1|-|TRBJ1-2
CASSVGPGYGYTF
TGTGCCAGCAGTGTGGGGCCAGGCTATGGCTACACCTTC
>once|TRBV5-6|-|TRBJ1-3
CASGFFSGNTIYF
TGTGCCAGCGGGTTCTTCTCTGGAAACACCATATATTTT
>-|TRBV7-3|-|TRBJ1-1
CASSGGGSTEAFF
TGTGCCAGCAGCGGAGGGGGAAGCACTGAAGCTTTCTTT
>-|TRBV19|-|TRBJ2-1
CASSTSFYNEQFF
TGTGCCAGTAGTACTAGTTTCTACAATGAGCAGTTCTTC
>-|TRBV15|TRBD2|TRBJ2-1
CATSRGGLAGVLFF
TGTGCCACCAGCAGAGGTGGGCTAGCGGGAGTCCTGTTCTTC
>-|TRBV6-1|-|TRBJ1-3
CASSVLRSSSGNTIYF
TGTGCCAGCAGTGTCCTCAGGTCGAGCTCTGGAAACACCATATATTTT
>once|TRBV16|-|TRBJ1-1
CASSDSRVNTEAFF
TGTGCCAGCAGCGACTCGAGGGTGAACACTGAAGCTTTCTTT
>-|TRBV18|TRBD1|TRBJ2-7
CASSPLAPVGGNEQYF
TGTGCCAGCTCACCACTGGCCCCGGTAGGGGGCAACGAGCAGTACTTC
>-|TRBV5-6|TRBD1|TRBJ2-7
CASSSTGQGVHEQYF
TGTGCCAGCAGCTCAACGGGACAGGGGGTCCACGAGCAGTACTTC
>-|TRBV28|-|TRBJ1-2
CASRVDVGHGYTF
TGTGCCAGCAGGGTGGACGTGGGGCACGGCTACACCTTC
>once|TRBV5-1|TRBD1|TRBJ1-1
CASSLGQGIEAFF
TGCGCCAGCAGCTTGGGACAGGGGATCGAAGCTTTCTTT
>-|TRBV10-3|TRBD2|TRBJ2-3
CAISESGGESTQYF
TGTGCCATCAGTGAGTCTGGGGGGGAAAGTACGCAGTATTTT
>-|TRBV5-5|-|TRBJ2-7
CASSLRASEGEQYF
TGTGCCAGCAGCTTGAGGGCATCAGAGGGCGAGCAGTACTTC
>-|TRBV29-1|TRBD1|TRBJ2-7
CSVEDTGEQGDEQYF
TGCAGCGTTGAAGATACAGGGGAACAAGGGGACGAGCAGTACTTC
>few|TRBV6-1|-|TRBJ1-2
CASSGPNYGYTF
TGTGCCAGCAGTGGACCCAACTATGGCTACACCTTC
>-|TRBV6-1|-|TRBJ2-7
CASSSGLVNYEQYF
TGTGCCAGCAGTTCAGGGTTAGTGAACTACGAGCAGTACTTC
>-|TRBV2|TRBD2|TRBJ2-1
CARRVAGGPFEQFF
TGTGCCAGACGAGTAGCGGGAGGGCCGTTTGAGCAGTTCTTC
>few|TRBV2|TRBD2|TRBJ2-7
CASRGGTSGRSYEQYF
TGTGCCAGCAGGGGGGGGACTAGCGGGAGAAGCTACGAGCAGTACTTC
>-|TRBV28|-|TRBJ1-5
CASSLQGRNQPQHF
TGTGCCAGCAGCCTACAGGGACGCAATCAGCCCCAGCATTTT
>-|TRBV6-6|TRBD1|TRBJ2-7
CASSYLDRVYF
TGTGCCAGCAGTTACTTGGACAGGGTTTACTTC
>-|TRBV5-4|TRBD2|TRBJ2-1
CASSHSGRGYNEQFF
TGTGCCAGCAGCCATAGCGGGAGGGGGTACAATGAGCAGTTCTTC
>-|TRBV5-1|-|TRBJ2-3
CASSLAGGQGAYTDTQYF
TGCGCCAGCAGCTTGGCGGGAGGGCAGGGGGCTTACACAGATACGCAGTATTTT
>-|TRBV6-1|TRBD2|TRBJ2-1
CASRSSGRYNEQFF
TGTGCCAGCAGGAGTAGCGGGAGATACAATGAGCAGTTCTTC
>-|TRBV2|-|TRBJ2-5
CASANRDSQYF
TGTGCCAGCGCAAACCGGGACTCACAGTACTTC
>-|TRBV5-1|TRBD1|TRBJ2-7
CASSSRPGQVTYEQYF
TGCGCCAGCAGTTCCAGACCGGGACAGGTTACCTACGAGCAGTACTTC
>once|TRBV7-9|-|TRBJ1-5
CASSFSTGAQPQHF
TGTGCCAGCAGCTTCAGCACGGGGGCTCAGCCCCAGCATTTT
>-|TRBV7-9|-|TRBJ2-1
CASSRDRKYNEQFF
TGTGCCAGCAGCCGAGACAGGAAATACAATGAGCAGTTCTTC
>-|TRBV9|TRBD2|TRBJ2-4
CASSEASGSTSQYF
TGTGCCAGCAGCGAGGCTAGCGGGAGCACCTCACAGTACTTC
>-|TRBV5-6|TRBD2|TRBJ2-1
CASSSLLAGGPSRNNEQFF
TGTGCCAGCAGCTCCCTGCTAGCGGGAGGGCCTTCGAGGAACAATGAGCAGTTCTTC
>-|TRBV28|-|TRBJ2-2
CASSQLLHRSGELFF
TGTGCCAGCAGTCAGCTGCTCCACCGGTCCGGGGAGCTGTTTTTT
>-|TRBV29-1|-|TRBJ2-7
CSVELTGEGRAYEQYF
TGCAGCGTTGAATTGACGGGTGAGGGCAGGGCCTACGAGCAGTACTTC
>-|TRBV28|TRBD1|TRBJ1-5
CASSPDDDRGGQPQHF
TGTGCCAGCAGCCCAGATGATGACAGGGGCGGTCAGCCCCAGCATTTT
>-|TRBV19|TRBD2|TRBJ2-4
CASSIVAGGPNIQYF
TGTGCCAGTAGTATAGTAGCGGGAGGGCCGAACATTCAGTACTTC
>once|TRBV6-1|-|TRBJ2-3
CASSERSTDTQYF
TGTGCCAGCAGTGAAAGAAGCACAGATACGCAGTATTTT
>-|TRBV25-1|TRBD2|TRBJ2-7
CASSEYALAGGEYEQYF
TGTGCCAGCAGTGAATATGCCCTAGCGGGAGGGGAATACGAGCAGTACTTC
>few|TRBV11-2|-|TRBJ2-7
CASSSLGGPSSYEQYF
TGTGCCAGCAGCTCCCTTGGGGGGCCAAGCTCCTACGAGCAGTACTTC